This T cell receptor beta chain was identified in a study of cytomegalovirus exposure and HLA in healthy donors. Whole-study context: As released early, the data held 65 million to 90 million unique TCRs from HLA-typed donors. Most genotyped donors, over 70% of 300 to 400, had Caucasian-associated genetic ancestry. Study-wide points: Segments of the TCR beta V type were, in most cases, productive about 90% or about 30% of the time in an earlier analysis.

V gave up 7 bases and J gave up 0 bases; unmatched junction bases: 8. There are 15 residues in the CDR3. Germline V lookup: CDR1 MNHEY, CDR2 SMNVEV (reference sequence). PCR employed 60 Vbeta and 13 Jbeta primers. Only in-frame clones appear in the TCRdb table, and some are missing; sequencing was by immunoSEQ multiplex PCR. The sample has 250,000 to 350,000 clones; roughly 85% are singletons. On this clone itself: The antigen is undetermined.

V usage is TRBV27 and J usage is TRBJ1-1, with 7 bases aligning to TRBD1. The receptor was isolated from a man aged 35 to 55 in good health and CMV-seropositive. The specimen sequenced was PBMCs. This chain's CDR3 is CASTAQGFMNTEAFF. CDR3 in DNA: TGTGCCAGCACCGCACAGGGGTTCATGAACACTGAAGCTTTCTTT.